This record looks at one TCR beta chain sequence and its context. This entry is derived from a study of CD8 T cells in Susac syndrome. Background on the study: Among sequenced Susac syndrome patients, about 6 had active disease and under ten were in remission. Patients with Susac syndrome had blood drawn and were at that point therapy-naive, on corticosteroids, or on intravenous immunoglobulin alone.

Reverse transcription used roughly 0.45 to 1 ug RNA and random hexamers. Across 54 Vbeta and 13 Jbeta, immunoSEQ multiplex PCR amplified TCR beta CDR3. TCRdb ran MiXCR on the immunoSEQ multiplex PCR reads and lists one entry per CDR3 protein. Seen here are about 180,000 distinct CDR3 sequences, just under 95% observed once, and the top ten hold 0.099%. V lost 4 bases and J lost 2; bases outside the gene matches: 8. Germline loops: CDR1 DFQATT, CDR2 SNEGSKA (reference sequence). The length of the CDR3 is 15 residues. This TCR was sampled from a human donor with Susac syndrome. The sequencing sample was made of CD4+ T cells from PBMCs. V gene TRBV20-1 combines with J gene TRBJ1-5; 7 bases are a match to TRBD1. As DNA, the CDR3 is TGCAGTGCTACCGTCACAGGGGCGCGCAATCAGCCCCAGCATTTT. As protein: CSATVTGARNQPQHF.